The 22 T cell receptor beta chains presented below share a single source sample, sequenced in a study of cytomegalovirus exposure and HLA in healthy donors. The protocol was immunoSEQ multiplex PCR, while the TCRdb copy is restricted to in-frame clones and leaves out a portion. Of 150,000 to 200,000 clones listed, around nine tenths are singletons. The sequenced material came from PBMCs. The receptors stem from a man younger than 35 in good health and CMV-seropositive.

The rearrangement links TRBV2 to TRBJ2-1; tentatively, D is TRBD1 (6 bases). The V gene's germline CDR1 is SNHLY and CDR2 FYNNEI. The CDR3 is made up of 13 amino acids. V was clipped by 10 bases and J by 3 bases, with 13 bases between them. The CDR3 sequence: CATDRTDYNEQFF. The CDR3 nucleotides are TGTGCCACCGATAGGACAGACTACAATGAGCAGTTCTTC.

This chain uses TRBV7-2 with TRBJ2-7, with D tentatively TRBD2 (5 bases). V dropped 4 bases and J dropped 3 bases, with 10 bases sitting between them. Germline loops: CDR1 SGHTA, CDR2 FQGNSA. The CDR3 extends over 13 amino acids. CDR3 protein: CASSSSGSYEQYF. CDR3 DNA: TGTGCCAGCAGCTCGAGTGGGAGCTACGAGCAGTACTTC.

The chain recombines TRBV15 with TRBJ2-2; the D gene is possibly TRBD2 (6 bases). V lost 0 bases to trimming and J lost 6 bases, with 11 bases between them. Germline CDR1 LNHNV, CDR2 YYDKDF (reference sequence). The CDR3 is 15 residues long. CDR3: CATSRDGGTAGELFF. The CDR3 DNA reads TGTGCCACCAGCAGAGATGGGGGGACGGCCGGGGAGCTGTTTTTT.

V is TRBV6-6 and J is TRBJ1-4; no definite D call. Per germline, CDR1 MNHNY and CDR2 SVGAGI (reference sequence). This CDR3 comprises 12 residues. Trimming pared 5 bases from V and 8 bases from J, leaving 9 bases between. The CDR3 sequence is CASSTRREKLFF. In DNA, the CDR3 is TGTGCCAGCAGTACCCGGAGGGAAAAACTGTTTTTT.

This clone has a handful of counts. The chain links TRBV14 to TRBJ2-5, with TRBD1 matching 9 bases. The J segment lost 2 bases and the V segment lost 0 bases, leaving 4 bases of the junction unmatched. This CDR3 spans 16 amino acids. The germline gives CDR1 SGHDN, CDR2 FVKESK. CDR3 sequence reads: CASSQDPDRGQETQYF. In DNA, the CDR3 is TGTGCCAGCAGCCAAGACCCGGACAGGGGTCAAGAGACCCAGTACTTC.

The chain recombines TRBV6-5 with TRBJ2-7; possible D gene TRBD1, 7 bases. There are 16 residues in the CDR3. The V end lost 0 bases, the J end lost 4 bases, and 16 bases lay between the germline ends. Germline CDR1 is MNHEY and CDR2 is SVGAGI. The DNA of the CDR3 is TGTGCCAGCAGTTACTCCGCCGGAGGGGGCCTTTACGAGCAGTACTTC. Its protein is CASSYSAGGGLYEQYF.

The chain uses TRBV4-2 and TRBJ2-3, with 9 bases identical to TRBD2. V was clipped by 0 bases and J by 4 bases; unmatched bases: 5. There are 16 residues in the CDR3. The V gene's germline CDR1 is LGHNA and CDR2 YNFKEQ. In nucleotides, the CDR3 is TGTGCCAGCAGCCAAGATAATAGCGGGGGATCAGATACGCAGTATTTT. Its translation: CASSQDNSGGSDTQYF.

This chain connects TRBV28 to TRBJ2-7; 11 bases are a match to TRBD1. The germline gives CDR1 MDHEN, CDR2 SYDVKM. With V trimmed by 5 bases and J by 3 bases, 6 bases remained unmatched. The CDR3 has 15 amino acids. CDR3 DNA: TGTGCCAGCAGTCTGGACAGGGGGCTTGTCTACGAGCAGTACTTC. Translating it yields CASSLDRGLVYEQYF.

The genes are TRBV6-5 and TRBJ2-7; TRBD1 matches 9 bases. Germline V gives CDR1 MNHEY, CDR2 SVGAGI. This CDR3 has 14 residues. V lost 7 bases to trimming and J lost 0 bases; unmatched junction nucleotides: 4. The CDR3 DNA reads TGTGCCAGCACAGGGACAGGGAGCTCCTACGAGCAGTACTTC. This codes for CASTGTGSSYEQYF.

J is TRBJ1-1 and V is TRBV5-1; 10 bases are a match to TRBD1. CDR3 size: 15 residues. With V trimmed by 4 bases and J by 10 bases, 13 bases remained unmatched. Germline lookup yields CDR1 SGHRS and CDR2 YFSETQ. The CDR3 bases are TGCGCCAGCAGCACCCGGGACAGGGGACGCCCCCGAGCTTTCTTT. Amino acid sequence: CASSTRDRGRPRAFF.

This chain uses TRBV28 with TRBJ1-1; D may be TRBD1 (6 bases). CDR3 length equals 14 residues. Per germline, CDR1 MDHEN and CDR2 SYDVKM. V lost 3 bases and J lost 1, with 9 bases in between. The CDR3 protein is CASSFATGNTEAFF. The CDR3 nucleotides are TGTGCCAGCAGTTTCGCGACAGGGAACACTGAAGCTTTCTTT.

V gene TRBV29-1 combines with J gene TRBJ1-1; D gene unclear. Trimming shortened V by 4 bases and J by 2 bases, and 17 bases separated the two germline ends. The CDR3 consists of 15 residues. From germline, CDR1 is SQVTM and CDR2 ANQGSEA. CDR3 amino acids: CSVAGMDSDNTEAFF. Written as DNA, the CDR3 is TGCAGCGTTGCAGGTATGGATTCGGATAACACTGAAGCTTTCTTT. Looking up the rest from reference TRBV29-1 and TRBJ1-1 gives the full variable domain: SAVISQKPSRDICQRGTSLTIQCQVDSQVTMMFWYRQQPGQSLTLIATANQGSEATYESGFVIDKFPISRPNLTFSTLTVSNMSPEDSSIYLCSVAGMDSDNTEAFFGQGTRLTVV.

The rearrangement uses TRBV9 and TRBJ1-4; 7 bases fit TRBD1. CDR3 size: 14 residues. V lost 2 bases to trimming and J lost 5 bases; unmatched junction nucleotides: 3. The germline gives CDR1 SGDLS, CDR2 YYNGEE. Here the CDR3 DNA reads TGTGCCAGCAGCGTCGAGACAGGGAATGAAAAACTGTTTTTT. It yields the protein CASSVETGNEKLFF.

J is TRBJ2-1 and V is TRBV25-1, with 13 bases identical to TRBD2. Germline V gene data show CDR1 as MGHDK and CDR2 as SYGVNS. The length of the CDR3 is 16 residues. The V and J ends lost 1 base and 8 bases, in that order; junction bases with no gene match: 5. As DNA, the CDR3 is TGTGCCAGCAGTGAATCTGGGACTAGCGGGAACGATGAGCAGTTCTTC. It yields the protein CASSESGTSGNDEQFF.

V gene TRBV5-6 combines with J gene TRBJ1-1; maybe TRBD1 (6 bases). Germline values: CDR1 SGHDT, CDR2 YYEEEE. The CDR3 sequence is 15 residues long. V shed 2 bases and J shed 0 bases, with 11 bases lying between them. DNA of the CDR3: TGTGCCAGCAGCTTCCGGACAGCCATGAACACTGAAGCTTTCTTT. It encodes CASSFRTAMNTEAFF.

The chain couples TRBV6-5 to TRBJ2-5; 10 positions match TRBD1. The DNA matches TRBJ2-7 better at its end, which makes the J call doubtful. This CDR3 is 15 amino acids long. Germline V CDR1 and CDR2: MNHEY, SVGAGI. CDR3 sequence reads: CASSYYRTGGYEQYF. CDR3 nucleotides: TGTGCCAGCAGTTACTATAGGACAGGGGGCTACGAGCAGTACTTC.

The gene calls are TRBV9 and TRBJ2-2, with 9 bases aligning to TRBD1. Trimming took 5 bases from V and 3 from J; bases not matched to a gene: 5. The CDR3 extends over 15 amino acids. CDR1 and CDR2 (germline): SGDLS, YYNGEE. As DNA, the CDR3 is TGTGCCAGCAGTCCCGGGACAGGGTACACCGGGGAGCTGTTTTTT. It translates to CASSPGTGYTGELFF.

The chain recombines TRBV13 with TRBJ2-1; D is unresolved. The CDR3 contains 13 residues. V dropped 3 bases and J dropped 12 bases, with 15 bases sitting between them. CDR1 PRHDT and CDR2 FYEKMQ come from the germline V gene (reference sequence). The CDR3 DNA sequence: TGTGCCAGCAGCTTGACCAGGCCCTCCGGGCAGTTCTTC. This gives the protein CASSLTRPSGQFF.

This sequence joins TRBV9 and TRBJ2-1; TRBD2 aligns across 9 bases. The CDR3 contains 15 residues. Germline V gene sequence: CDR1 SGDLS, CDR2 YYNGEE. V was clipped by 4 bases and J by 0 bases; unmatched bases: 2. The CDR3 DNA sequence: TGTGCCAGCAGCAATAGCGGGAGCTCCTACAATGAGCAGTTCTTC. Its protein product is CASSNSGSSYNEQFF.

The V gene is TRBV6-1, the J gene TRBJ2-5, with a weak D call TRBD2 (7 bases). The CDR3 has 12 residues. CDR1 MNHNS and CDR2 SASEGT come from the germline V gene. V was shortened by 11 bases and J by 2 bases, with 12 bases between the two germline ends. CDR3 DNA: TGTGCCGGGGGGGCGGCACAAGAGACCCAGTACTTC. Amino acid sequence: CAGGAAQETQYF.

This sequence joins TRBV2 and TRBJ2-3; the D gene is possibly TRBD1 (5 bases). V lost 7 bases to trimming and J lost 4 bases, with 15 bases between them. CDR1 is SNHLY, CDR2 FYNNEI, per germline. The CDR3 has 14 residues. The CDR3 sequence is CASKASRGSDTQYF. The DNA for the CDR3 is TGTGCCAGCAAGGCTAGTAGGGGATCAGATACGCAGTATTTT.

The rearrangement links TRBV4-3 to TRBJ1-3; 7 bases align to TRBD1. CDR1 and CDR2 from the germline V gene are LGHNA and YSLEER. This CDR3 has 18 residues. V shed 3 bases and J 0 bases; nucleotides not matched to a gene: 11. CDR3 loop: CASSHLTGTDSSGNTIYF. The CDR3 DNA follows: TGCGCCAGCAGCCACTTGACCGGGACAGACTCCTCTGGAAACACCATATATTTT.